This paragraph reports one T cell receptor (beta chain). As yet, its antigen is unknown. These data come from a study of shared clonotypes between healthy human individuals. The CDR3 sequence is 14 residues long. After removal of 3 bases from V and 9 bases from J, the junction contained 5 bases not matched to a gene. CDR1 is KGHSH and CDR2 is LQKENI in the germline V gene. General study points: It was only blood that was sampled, and tissue repertoires likely differ.

The protocol was immunoSEQ multiplex PCR, while the TCRdb copy is restricted to in-frame clones and leaves out a portion. The sample records more than 2,000,000 clones, approximately 92% being singletons. Sequencing was performed on naive CD4+ T cells sorted from blood. The subset: CD45RA+ positively selected. The chain uses TRBV18 and TRBJ1-4, with 9 nucleotides matching TRBD1. The TCR sequence derives from a man between 18 and 29 years old in good health. Here the CDR3 reads CASSPPGQGQKLFF. In DNA form, the CDR3 reads TGTGCCAGCTCACCCCCGGGACAGGGCCAAAAACTGTTTTTT.